Listed below are T cell receptor beta chains from one sample, sequenced in a study of T cells after posttransplantation cyclophosphamide. Profiling relied on immunoSEQ multiplex PCR, and the TCRdb table lists in-frame clones only, not all of them. The data contain some 47,000 clones, about 82% of them seen just once; the ten biggest clones take up about 3%. Sequencing input: PBMCs. The source is a man under 40 with a blood cancer, CMV-positive, and with a related stem cell donor. Each CDR3 is given with its conserved first and last residue. The D gene is left open where the match is weak. Only part of the rows carry a size: once, few, many, or a class if the clone is expanded.

>TRBJ1-1|-|-|TRBV27
CASSTGMNTEAFF
TGTGCCAGCAGTACAGGGATGAACACTGAAGCTTTCTTT
>TRBJ2-4|-|-|TRBV19
CASSSIAAGTKNIQYF
TGTGCCAGTAGTTCCATAGCGGCTGGAACCAAAAACATTCAGTACTTC
>TRBJ2-3|-|TRBD2|TRBV6-1
CASSQGLASTDTQYF
TGTGCCAGCAGTCAAGGACTAGCGAGCACAGATACGCAGTATTTT
>TRBJ1-2|-|TRBD1|TRBV5-1
CASSLEGQGARGYTF
TGCGCCAGCAGCTTGGAGGGACAGGGGGCGCGTGGCTACACCTTC
>TRBJ2-5|-|-|TRBV5-4
CASSLRYRVKGAGETQYF
TGTGCCAGCAGCTTACGATACAGGGTCAAGGGAGCAGGCGAGACCCAGTACTTC
>TRBJ1-2|-|-|TRBV14
CASSQWIRDPYGYTF
TGTGCCAGCAGCCAATGGATCAGGGATCCCTATGGCTACACCTTC
>TRBJ2-4|-|TRBD2|TRBV4-3
CASSRTRADIQYF
TGCGCCAGCAGCCGGACTAGAGCGGACATTCAGTACTTC
>TRBJ1-3|-|-|TRBV19
CATAYKEAGNTIYF
TGTGCCACCGCTTACAAGGAGGCTGGAAACACCATATATTTT
>TRBJ2-5|-|-|TRBV7-6
CASSGGAGGVQETQYF
TGTGCCAGCAGCGGAGGGGCCGGTGGGGTCCAAGAGACCCAGTACTTC
>TRBJ2-7|-|-|TRBV7-8
CASSLVGALDEQYF
TGTGCCAGCAGCCTAGTAGGGGCTCTGGACGAGCAGTACTTC
>TRBJ2-7|once|-|TRBV11-3
CASSLALTGRVTYEQYF
TGTGCCAGCAGCTTAGCCTTAACCGGCAGGGTCACCTACGAGCAGTACTTC
>TRBJ2-7|-|TRBD1|TRBV6-1
CASTTTGFYSYEQYF
TGTGCCAGCACCACGACAGGGTTCTACTCATACGAGCAGTACTTC
>TRBJ2-1|few|-|TRBV2
CASSERTVQQFF
TGTGCCAGCAGTGAACGGACAGTCCAGCAGTTCTTC
>TRBJ2-7|-|TRBD1|TRBV18
CASSSSTGGGLGEQYF
TGTGCCAGCTCATCGTCGACAGGGGGCGGTCTAGGGGAGCAGTACTTC
>TRBJ1-3|-|-|TRBV11-2
CASSRGSLVSGNTIYF
TGTGCCAGCAGTCGAGGATCGCTTGTCTCTGGAAACACCATATATTTT
>TRBJ1-5|few|TRBD1|TRBV10-3
CAISTGGEVQPQHF
TGTGCCATCAGCACAGGGGGCGAGGTGCAGCCCCAGCATTTT
>TRBJ1-5|-|-|TRBV6-1
CASKDSHSNQPQHF
TGTGCCAGCAAAGACAGCCATAGCAATCAGCCCCAGCATTTT
>TRBJ1-5|-|-|TRBV7-2
CASSSTGAIHQPQHF
TGTGCCAGCAGCTCGACTGGGGCGATTCATCAGCCCCAGCATTTT
>TRBJ2-7|few|-|TRBV27
CASSLPFTRAYEQYF
TGTGCCAGCAGTTTACCCTTTACTCGAGCCTACGAGCAGTACTTC
>TRBJ2-3|-|-|TRBV5-1
CASRGREKGYLPDTQYF
TGCGCCAGCAGGGGGCGAGAAAAGGGATATCTCCCAGATACGCAGTATTTT
>TRBJ1-4|-|-|TRBV7-9
CASSLGVGGQANEKLFF
TGTGCCAGCAGCTTAGGCGTCGGGGGGCAGGCTAATGAAAAACTGTTTTTT
>TRBJ2-7|-|TRBD2|TRBV5-4
CASSFAPAGSHEQYF
TGTGCCAGCAGCTTCGCTCCAGCGGGATCCCACGAGCAGTACTTC
>TRBJ1-4|-|-|TRBV5-8
CASSLVPWQGGGKLFF
TGTGCCAGCAGCTTGGTGCCGTGGCAGGGTGGCGGAAAACTGTTTTTT
>TRBJ1-4|-|TRBD1|TRBV30
CAWSVAGGREKLFF
TGTGCCTGGAGTGTAGCAGGGGGCAGAGAAAAACTGTTTTTT
>TRBJ1-2|once|-|TRBV19
CASSPLDRIGGGYTF
TGTGCCAGTAGTCCCTTAGACCGGATCGGCGGTGGCTACACCTTC
>TRBJ2-2|-|-|TRBV30
CAWSGGFTGELFF
TGTGCCTGGAGTGGCGGGTTCACCGGGGAGCTGTTTTTT
>TRBJ2-1|once|-|TRBV6-1
CASSQPSYEQFF
TGTGCCAGCAGCCAACCCAGTTATGAGCAGTTCTTC
>TRBJ2-5|-|-|TRBV9
CASSRQVQETQYF
TGTGCCAGCAGCCGACAGGTCCAAGAGACCCAGTACTTC
>TRBJ1-1|-|-|TRBV5-4
CASSFGAGENTEAFF
TGTGCCAGCAGCTTCGGGGCAGGGGAGAACACTGAAGCTTTCTTT
>TRBJ1-2|-|-|TRBV9
CASSVDGEVGYTF
TGTGCCAGCAGCGTTGACGGGGAGGTGGGCTACACCTTC
>TRBJ2-2|-|-|TRBV29-1
CSALWGSNTGELFF
TGCAGCGCCCTCTGGGGCTCGAACACCGGGGAGCTGTTTTTT